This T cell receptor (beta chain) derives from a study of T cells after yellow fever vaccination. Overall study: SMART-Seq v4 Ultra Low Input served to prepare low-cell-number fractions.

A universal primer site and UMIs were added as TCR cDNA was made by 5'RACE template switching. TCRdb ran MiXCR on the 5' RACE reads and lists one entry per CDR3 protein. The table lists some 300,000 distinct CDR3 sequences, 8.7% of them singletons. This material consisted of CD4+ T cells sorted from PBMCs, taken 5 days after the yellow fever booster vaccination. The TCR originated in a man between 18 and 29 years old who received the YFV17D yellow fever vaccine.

This CDR3 is CASSGYGEAFF. DNA of the CDR3: TGTGCCAGTAGTGGGTACGGCGAAGCTTTCTTT. This rearrangement joins TRBV19 to TRBJ1-1; D remains ambiguous. Trimming shortened V by 5 bases and J by 8 bases, and 9 bases separated the two germline ends. CDR1 is LNHDA and CDR2 is SQIVND in the germline V gene (reference sequence). The CDR3 has 11 residues. Complete variable domain (other parts from reference TRBV19 and TRBJ1-1): DGGITQSPKYLFRKEGQNVTLSCEQNLNHDAMYWYRQDPGQGLRLIYYSQIVNDFQKGDIAEGYSVSREKKESFPLTVTSAQKNPTAFYLCASSGYGEAFFGQGTRLTVV.